A selection of T cell receptor beta chains follows, all from one sample in a study of blood T cell repertoires in COVID-19. Clones were read by immunoSEQ multiplex PCR, and TCRdb kept only the in-frame ones, dropping some. The profile shows about 140,000 clones, around 87% of them singletons. Sequencing input: PBMCs or T cells enriched from blood (not recorded which). These receptors came from a man in his 60s who had recovered from COVID-19. The CDR3 runs from the conserved cysteine through the conserved F or W. Size values are once, few and many counts, or a class for expanded clones, and some rows have none.

V	size	CDR3
TRBV2	-	CASTGQGESPLHF
TRBV27	-	CASSLHAGLAGVQGTGELFF
TRBV3-1/TRBV3-2	-	CASSQDLAAYSPLHF
TRBV15	-	CATSRVQGNQPQHF
TRBV3-1/TRBV3-2	-	CASSHPVRARRQETQYF
TRBV14	-	CASSQLGHSDNEQFF
TRBV9	-	CASSKSRGRGETQYF
TRBV11-2	-	CASSQAGGWGETQYF
TRBV4-1	-	CASSQGLAGGRDTQYF
TRBV19	few	CASSRGQSNQPQHF
TRBV12-3/TRBV12-4	-	CASRRTESYEQYF
TRBV30	-	CAWTSGGSGNTIYF
TRBV2	few	CASLSSYEQYF
TRBV5-8	-	CASSFYRGSVGYEQYF
TRBV4-1	-	CASSQGIQSGYNEQFF
TRBV7-3	-	CASSFEANYGYTF
TRBV15	-	CATSRGREGGEQYF
TRBV4-1	-	CASSQERQVRGNSPLHF
TRBV30	once	CAWRNGGKLFF
TRBV7-9	once	CASSLVGAGEKLFF
TRBV28	-	CASRPSGRGTGELFF
TRBV5-5	-	CASRRQGALNTEAFF
TRBV28	-	CASRGSGESYEQYF
TRBV3-1/TRBV3-2	-	CASSQGLIRDTTHTYEQYF
TRBV18	-	CASSHAGTSYEQYF
TRBV5-1	-	CASSLEVPTVDGYTF
TRBV5-5	-	CASSPTLTGGNTEAFF
TRBV27	-	CASRTRTSGRAVQYF
TRBV11-2	-	CASSRDDRYYEQYF
TRBV6-5	-	CASSRGNDRGEAFF
TRBV3-1/TRBV3-2	once	CASSPTQPAGYTQYF
TRBV19	-	CASSPLTGLGTGELFF
TRBV29-1	-	CSTGDSSYNEQFF
TRBV5-5	-	CASSGQGGYEQYF
TRBV5-1	-	CASSLEGGYNEQFF
TRBV12-3/TRBV12-4	-	CASRDRVVGGYTF
TRBV5-6	-	CASSFGGGYGYTF
TRBV7-6	-	CASSLGTRTSYNEQFF
TRBV5-4	-	CASSFGLAGSSANTGELFF
TRBV20-1	-	CSASGGPDTQYF
TRBV18	-	CASSPQPGQLSGNTIYF
TRBV10-3	-	CAISNPGQGNQPQHF